This entry describes one T cell receptor (beta chain). The target of this receptor is not known. One base away there is no much larger clone; base qualities are not given. A distance of 13 bases separates the germline ends of V and J, which lose 0 bases and 8 bases respectively. Spanning cysteine to phenylalanine, the CDR3 consists of 14 amino acids. Only CDR3 DNA is held: 42 bases, read in frame from base 1. The data derive from a study of T-cell memory formation after mild COVID-19 listed by TCRdb under 2021. For the wider study: Most TCR sequence clusters were specific to one of the two donors. In a couple of donors, T-cell clones that expanded and contracted after mild COVID-19 were tracked by sequencing TCRalpha and TCRbeta repertoires over time. Two young, previously healthy adult volunteers made up the cohort, one male and one female.

Ficoll-Paque density gradient centrifugation was used to isolate PBMCs. Study-wide findings and limitations: Clones contracting from day 15 to 85 had balanced CD4/CD8 phenotypes, while a second wave expanding from day 15 to 37 was biased towards CD4+. Whether the second-wave clones peaking on day 37 were SARS-CoV-2 specific was not confirmed. The study covered only two mild cases, and larger cohorts including severe cases with pre-infection samples were considered necessary. Some responding clones were detected in pre-infection memory, suggesting pre-existing cross-reactive memory T cells joined the SARS-CoV-2 response. Contracting CD4+ clones were found mainly in CM and EM memory subsets, while CD8+ clones were enriched in EMRA.

TCRdb records Illumina NovaSeq 6000 as the sequencer. TCRalpha and TCRbeta cDNA libraries were constructed by 5'RACE with constant-segment primers, with sample barcodes and unique molecular identifiers being introduced. RNA was extracted from every sample with Trizol reagent. Amplification of the libraries took two PCR steps, and the second step added a second sample barcode plus Illumina TruSeq adapters. The libraries were sequenced on an Illumina NovaSeq using 2 x 150 bp paired-end reads. The authors processed their data as follows. Reads were demultiplexed and collapsed into UMI-guided consensus sequences with migec v1.2.7. Using mixcr v2.1.11, the UMI consensuses were aligned to TRA and TRB V and J templates and assembled into clonotypes. A clonotype was counted as expanded or contracted only if both edgeR and NoisET called the change significant, with noise models trained on biological replicates. For edgeR calls, the thresholds were a false discovery rate-adjusted p below 0.01 and a log2 fold-change of 1. As an exploratory analysis of dynamics, PCA with hierarchical clustering was applied to max-normalized trajectories of the 1000 most abundant clonotypes. Separately sequenced CD4+ and CD8+ repertoires were used to assign a CD4 or CD8 phenotype to each responding clone. TCRdb reprocessed the public reads (quality trimming at Q25 with fastp, clone calling with MiXCR) and kept in-frame beta chains. Each record represents a unique CDR3 protein, reported with the most common genes and DNA among its rows. TCRdb's processing, not the authors' own work, is the source of the V and J calls. A total of 450,000 or so distinct CDR3 sequences appear in this sample, approximately 20% of them only once. The top ten hold 7.5% to 10% of the sample.

This receptor was obtained from an adult woman who had mild COVID-19 (a few samples of this study predate the infection). The sample titles of this study are shuffled in the database, so cell type and time point are left out; the donor was told from shared clones. This receptor chain uses TRBV12-3 or TRBV12-4 and TRBJ1-2, with a weak D call of TRBD1 (5 bases match). Sequences were obtained from PBMCs or a T cell subset sorted from them (not recorded which). CDR3 region: CASSLAPTGPGYTF. Read as DNA, the sequence is TGTGCCAGCAGTTTAGCGCCGACGGGGCCAGGCTACACCTTC.